This T cell receptor beta chain originates from a study of blood T cell repertoires in COVID-19. In the authors' methods: Reference gene primer amplification yielded estimated nucleated cell counts. TCRdb's copy holds only in-frame clones and misses some; the assay was immunoSEQ multiplex PCR. V and J calls and clone size come straight from that table; D and trimming were deduced from the DNA. The repertoire consists of 100,000 to 150,000 clones, with approximately 90% occurring once and the leading ten covering 4.3%. The germline V gene has CDR1 SGDLS and CDR2 YYNGEE. The V and J ends lost 4 bases and 5 bases respectively, with 13 bases between them. This CDR3 comprises 15 residues. Enrolled during active infection, Seattle patients were then followed longitudinally.

This chain connects TRBV9 to TRBJ1-6; D remains unclear. Sequenced: peripheral blood. This receptor was taken from a man between 60 and 75 years old with COVID-19, enrolled during active disease. Written as DNA, the CDR3 is TGTGCCAGCAGCCCCCGTGGGCAGAATAATTCACCCCTCCACTTT. Its protein is CASSPRGQNNSPLHF.